Listed below are T cell receptor beta chains from one sample, sequenced in a study of T-cell reconstitution after alpha-beta-depleted transplantation in children. TCRdb independently ran MiXCR on the PCR reads; one entry per CDR3 protein. The sample has more than 550,000 distinct CDR3 sequences, over 9.5% seen once. The source material was PBMCs from the stem cell graft donor, sampled from the stem cell graft. These receptors were collected from a human donor who donated a stem cell graft to a child with acute myeloid leukemia. CDR3s include the opening cysteine and the closing phenylalanine or tryptophan. D genes are given only for firm matches. Size tells how often a clone was seen (once, few, many) or the class of an expanded clone, and some rows leave it out.

TRBV28	many	NA	13	TRBJ2-7	TGTGCCAGCAGTCACAGTCCGACCTACGAGCAGTACTTC	CASSHSPTYEQYF
TRBV6-1	many	TRBD1	15	TRBJ2-5	TGTGCCAGCACCAACCGTAGGGACAGACAAGAGACCCAGTACTTC	CASTNRRDRQETQYF
TRBV2	many	TRBD2	16	TRBJ2-3	TGTGCCAGCAGTGTATCCGGGTCTAGCGGGAGGGATACGCAGTATTTT	CASSVSGSSGRDTQYF
TRBV20-1	NA	TRBD1	13	TRBJ1-5	TGCAGTGCTACCAGGGGGAGCAATCAGCCCCAGCATTTT	CSATRGSNQPQHF
TRBV10-3	many	TRBD2	15	TRBJ2-7	TGTGCCATCAGTGAGTCGCAAGCGGGAGCCCGGGAGCAGTACTTC	CAISESQAGAREQYF
TRBV29-1	NA	NA	14	TRBJ1-1	TGCAGCGTCCTGACAAGGGATCTGAACACTGAAGCTTTCTTT	CSVLTRDLNTEAFF
TRBV28	few	TRBD1	17	TRBJ1-2	TGTGCCAGCAGTGAACCAGGGACAGGACCCTCGCTGTATGGCTACACCTTC	CASSEPGTGPSLYGYTF
TRBV6-6	many	TRBD2	12	TRBJ2-7	TGTGCCAGCAGCTGGACTAGTGCCGAGCAGTACTTC	CASSWTSAEQYF
TRBV12-3/TRBV12-4	many	TRBD2	16	TRBJ2-3	TGTGCCAGCAGTTCAGGAGCGGGATTGGGCACAGATACGCAGTATTTT	CASSSGAGLGTDTQYF
TRBV7-2	few	NA	14	TRBJ2-3	TGTGCCAGCATCAACCCTGGGGTCCCGGGTACGCAGTATTTT	CASINPGVPGTQYF
TRBV20-1	NA	TRBD2	14	TRBJ2-4	TGCAGTGGGAATCCATCTAGCGGTAAAAACATTCAGTACTTC	CSGNPSSGKNIQYF
TRBV3-1	few	NA	13	TRBJ2-7	TGTGCCAGCAGCGACTCCAGATCCTACGAGCAGTACTTC	CASSDSRSYEQYF
TRBV7-6	many	TRBD2	16	TRBJ2-5	TGTGCCAGCAGCACCAAAACTAGCGGGGTTCAAGAGACCCAGTACTTC	CASSTKTSGVQETQYF
TRBV6-2/TRBV6-3	NA	NA	16	TRBJ2-5	TGTGCCAGCAACCTCCAGGGGCTGGGTTTTGCGGAGACCCAGTACTTC	CASNLQGLGFAETQYF
TRBV5-1	many	TRBD2	15	TRBJ2-1	TGCGCCAGCAGCTTGGAGACTAGCCCGATTTATGAGCAGTTCTTC	CASSLETSPIYEQFF
TRBV12-3/TRBV12-4	NA	TRBD2	16	TRBJ2-1	TGTGCCAGCAGCCGTAGACTAGCGGGAAGTTTCGATGAGCAGTTCTTC	CASSRRLAGSFDEQFF
TRBV6-5	many	TRBD1	15	TRBJ2-7	TGTGCCAGCAGTTACCCGGGACAGGGGGCTCGGGAGCAGTACTTC	CASSYPGQGAREQYF
TRBV7-8	NA	TRBD1	17	TRBJ2-5	TGTGCCAGCAGCTTCCCCACAGGGGGCAACGTCCAAGAGACCCAGTACTTC	CASSFPTGGNVQETQYF
TRBV4-3	few	TRBD2	15	TRBJ2-7	TGCGCCAGCAGCCAAGGCGGGAGGCCCCCCTACGAGCAGTACTTC	CASSQGGRPPYEQYF
TRBV7-3	few	NA	16	TRBJ2-3	TGTGCCAGCAGCCTTTTGGGAGGCCCTAACACAGATACGCAGTATTTT	CASSLLGGPNTDTQYF
TRBV7-2	few	TRBD2	14	TRBJ2-7	TGTGCCAGCCGCCCTAGCGGGAGTCCCTACGAGCAGTACTTC	CASRPSGSPYEQYF
TRBV29-1	many	NA	12	TRBJ2-3	TGCGGGGCCCGTCCAACCACAGATACGCAGTATTTT	CGARPTTDTQYF
TRBV11-2	NA	NA	12	TRBJ1-2	TGTGCCAGCAGCTCCACGGTCCATGGCTACACCTTC	CASSSTVHGYTF
TRBV29-1	many	NA	14	TRBJ2-3	TGCAGCGTTTGTAGACCGCCATCCACAGATACGCAGTATTTT	CSVCRPPSTDTQYF
TRBV6-2/TRBV6-3	NA	NA	15	TRBJ1-5	TGTGCCAGCGACCAAGGACGGTTTAGCAATCAGCCCCAGCATTTT	CASDQGRFSNQPQHF
TRBV10-3	few	NA	13	TRBJ2-3	TGTGCCACGTGGCCCCACCAGGGAGATACGCAGTATTTT	CATWPHQGDTQYF
TRBV5-1	few	NA	16	TRBJ1-1	TGCGCCAGCAGCTTGGCTGCGGGGTTGGGAAGCACTGAAGCTTTCTTT	CASSLAAGLGSTEAFF
TRBV5-1	NA	NA	16	TRBJ2-3	TGCGCCAGCACCGCTAAGCGATGGAGGAATACAGATACGCAGTATTTT	CASTAKRWRNTDTQYF
TRBV20-1	NA	NA	13	TRBJ1-1	TGCAGTGCTATCGGGGTCATGAACACTGAAGCTTTCTTT	CSAIGVMNTEAFF